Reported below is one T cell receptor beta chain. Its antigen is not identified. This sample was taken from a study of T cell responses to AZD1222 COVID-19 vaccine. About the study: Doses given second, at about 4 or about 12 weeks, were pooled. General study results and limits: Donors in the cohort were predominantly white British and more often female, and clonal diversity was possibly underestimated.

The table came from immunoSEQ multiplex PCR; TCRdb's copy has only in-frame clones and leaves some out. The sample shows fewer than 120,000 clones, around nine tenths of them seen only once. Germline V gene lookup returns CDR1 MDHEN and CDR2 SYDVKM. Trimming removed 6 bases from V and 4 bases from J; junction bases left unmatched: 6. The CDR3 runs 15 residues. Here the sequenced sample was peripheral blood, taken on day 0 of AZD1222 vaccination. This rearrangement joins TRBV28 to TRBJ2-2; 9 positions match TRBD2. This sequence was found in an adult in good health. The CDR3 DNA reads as TGTGCCAGCAGAGTAGCGGGAGAGGGCACCGGGGAGCTGTTTTTT. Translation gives CASRVAGEGTGELFF.